What follows is one TCR beta chain and its context. Tumor tissue was collected at baseline, before treatment began. This specimen belongs to a study of circulating tumor DNA in untreated peripheral T-cell lymphoma. The table came from immunoSEQ multiplex PCR; TCRdb's copy has only in-frame clones and leaves some out. This sample has thousands of clones, with approximately 70% found just once. CDR1 is SGDLS, CDR2 YYNGEE, per germline. Trimming at V came to 5 bases and at J to 4 bases, leaving 9 bases not matched to a gene. CDR3 size: 15 residues. The chain employs TRBV9 and TRBJ2-1; 7 positions match TRBD2. This TCR came from a human donor with peripheral T-cell lymphoma. The specimen was tumor tissue. The CDR3 DNA reads as TGTGCCAGCAGTGAAGAAGGGACTAATTACAATGAGCAGTTCTTC. Encoded protein: CASSEEGTNYNEQFF.